Sequencing of this T cell receptor beta chain was carried out in a study of response to subunit inactivated influenza vaccine. Germline CDR1 reads SEHNR; CDR2 reads FQNEAQ (reference sequence). The CDR3 has 16 amino acids. V was shortened by 5 bases and J by 2 bases, with 15 bases between the two germline ends. This clonotype was seen ten or more times. TCRdb itself ran the RT-PCR reads through MiXCR, one entry per CDR3 protein. The data hold a few hundred thousand distinct CDR3 sequences, with approximately 10% observed a single time. These data were also filed under a second study, of T cells expressing NK-cell markers. From that paper: For TCR beta, cDNA was produced by 5'RACE template switching with UMIs. Sorted CD3+CD56-NKG2C+, CD3+CD56+NKG2C+ and CD3+CD56+NKG2C- T cells supplied the TCR beta repertoires. Seven of the eight sequenced donors were classified as HCMV-seropositive, and one was classified as seronegative.

This clonotype originated in a man aged 50 or older who received an inactivated influenza vaccine. This sequence joins TRBV7-9 and TRBJ2-2; D is undetermined. Material: PBMCs from blood, obtained on the day of vaccination. As DNA, the CDR3 is TGTGCCAGCAGCCCACCCAGTGTGGGAAACACCGGGGAGCTGTTTTTT. This gives the protein CASSPPSVGNTGELFF.